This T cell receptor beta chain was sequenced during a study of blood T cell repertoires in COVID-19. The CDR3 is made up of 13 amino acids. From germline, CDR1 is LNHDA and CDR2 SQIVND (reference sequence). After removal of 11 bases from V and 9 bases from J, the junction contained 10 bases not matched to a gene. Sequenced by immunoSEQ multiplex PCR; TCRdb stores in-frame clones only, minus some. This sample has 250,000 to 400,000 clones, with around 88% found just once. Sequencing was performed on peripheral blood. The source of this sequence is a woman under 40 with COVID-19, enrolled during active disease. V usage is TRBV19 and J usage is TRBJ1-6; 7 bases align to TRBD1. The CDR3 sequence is CAARSSGGSPLHF. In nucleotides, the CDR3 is TGTGCCGCAAGATCATCAGGGGGTTCACCCCTCCACTTT.